This is a list of T cell receptor beta chains from one sample in a study of blood T cells in healthy people across ages. TCRdb re-analysed the 5' RACE reads in MiXCR, keeping a single row per CDR3 protein. The sample consists of 450,000 to 700,000 distinct CDR3 sequences, 25% to 30% of them appearing once. The material sequenced was blood. Receptor source: a woman in her 70s in good health. Each CDR3 is given with its conserved first and last residue. Each record gives: J gene, D gene, clone size, V gene, CDR3 DNA, CDR3 protein. D genes are given only for firm matches. Some rows mark clone size as missing; the rest say once, few, many or name a class of expanded clone.

J: TRBJ2-3; D: TRBD2; size: few; V: TRBV7-2; DNA: TGTGCCAGCAGCTTCATCGGGGGGGTTAGCACAGATACGCAGTATTTT; CDR3: CASSFIGGVSTDTQYF
J: TRBJ2-4; D: TRBD1; size: -; V: TRBV6-2/TRBV6-3; DNA: TGTGCCAGCAGTTACCCGGGACAGGGAGGTTCCAATGCCAAAAACATTCAGTACTTC; CDR3: CASSYPGQGGSNAKNIQYF
J: TRBJ2-4; D: -; size: few; V: TRBV20-1; DNA: TGCAGTGCTTATGACAGTTTAGCCAAAAACATTCAGTACTTC; CDR3: CSAYDSLAKNIQYF
J: TRBJ1-1; D: -; size: -; V: TRBV12-3/TRBV12-4; DNA: TGTGCCAGCAGGCCCGGGAACATGAACACTGAAGCTTTCTTT; CDR3: CASRPGNMNTEAFF
J: TRBJ2-1; D: -; size: -; V: TRBV7-9; DNA: TGTGCCAGCAGCTTCGGATGGATAAGCTCCTACAATGAGCAGTTCTTC; CDR3: CASSFGWISSYNEQFF
J: TRBJ1-1; D: -; size: many; V: TRBV20-1; DNA: TGCAGTGCTCGCTTGACAGGTGGGGCTGAAGCTTTCTTT; CDR3: CSARLTGGAEAFF
J: TRBJ1-2; D: -; size: few; V: TRBV29-1; DNA: TGCAGCGTTGATACTACCAACTATGGCTACACCTTC; CDR3: CSVDTTNYGYTF
J: TRBJ2-2; D: -; size: -; V: TRBV4-2; DNA: TGTGCCAGCAGCCAAGGTCCACAGTCGAACACCGGGGAGCTGTTTTTT; CDR3: CASSQGPQSNTGELFF
J: TRBJ1-2; D: -; size: -; V: TRBV20-1; DNA: TGCAGTGCTAGAATAGCCTATGGCTACACCTTC; CDR3: CSARIAYGYTF
J: TRBJ2-2; D: TRBD1; size: -; V: TRBV29-1; DNA: TGCAGCAGTGATGGACAGGGGGGGACCGGGGAGCTGTTTTTT; CDR3: CSSDGQGGTGELFF
J: TRBJ2-6; D: TRBD2; size: few; V: TRBV4-2; DNA: TGTGCCAGCAGCCTAGGCGGGGGGAACTCTGGGGCCAACGTCCTGACTTTC; CDR3: CASSLGGGNSGANVLTF
J: TRBJ2-5; D: TRBD2; size: -; V: TRBV6-1; DNA: TGTGCCAGCGCCTTTCCGGGACTAGGATTGGAGACCCAGTACTTC; CDR3: CASAFPGLGLETQYF
J: TRBJ1-5; D: -; size: -; V: TRBV24-1; DNA: TGTGCCACCAGTGATTTCGGGAATCAGCCCCAGCATTTT; CDR3: CATSDFGNQPQHF
J: TRBJ1-6; D: TRBD1; size: few; V: TRBV6-5; DNA: TGTGCCAGCAGTTACTCTCCCGCAGGGGGTAATTCACCCCTCCACTTT; CDR3: CASSYSPAGGNSPLHF
J: TRBJ2-7; D: -; size: few; V: TRBV5-5; DNA: TGTGCCAGCAGCTTGGCGGGGGGCCTCTACGAGCAGTACTTC; CDR3: CASSLAGGLYEQYF
J: TRBJ2-5; D: TRBD1; size: -; V: TRBV12-3/TRBV12-4; DNA: TGTGCCAGCAGTTTCTACGGGACAGACCAAGAGACCCAGTACTTC; CDR3: CASSFYGTDQETQYF
J: TRBJ2-1; D: -; size: -; V: TRBV4-3; DNA: TGCGCCAGCAGCCATGGAGTCCAGGGGACTCAGGCCTACAATGAGCAGTTCTTC; CDR3: CASSHGVQGTQAYNEQFF
J: TRBJ2-6; D: -; size: -; V: TRBV5-1; DNA: TGCGCCAGCAGCTTAACGTCGACTGTCTTGAGGGCCAACGTCCTGACTTTC; CDR3: CASSLTSTVLRANVLTF
J: TRBJ2-3; D: -; size: -; V: TRBV7-9; DNA: TGTGCCAGCAGTCCCCAGGGGCGGCACACAGATACGCAGTATTTT; CDR3: CASSPQGRHTDTQYF
J: TRBJ2-1; D: -; size: -; V: TRBV20-1; DNA: TGCAGTGCTAGAGGGGGGGGGCCTCAATACAGCTCCTACAATGAGCAGTTCTTC; CDR3: CSARGGGPQYSSYNEQFF
J: TRBJ2-1; D: TRBD1; size: -; V: TRBV7-7; DNA: TGTGCCAGCAGCTTAGCGCACCCGGGACAGGGGGGTGAGCAGTTCTTC; CDR3: CASSLAHPGQGGEQFF
J: TRBJ1-2; D: -; size: few; V: TRBV20-1; DNA: TGCAGTGCTAGACGACCTGGCTATGGCTACACCTTC; CDR3: CSARRPGYGYTF
J: TRBJ2-5; D: -; size: -; V: TRBV5-1; DNA: TGCGCCAGCAGATTGGGGCGAGCCAACAGAACAGAGACCCAGTACTTC; CDR3: CASRLGRANRTETQYF
J: TRBJ2-7; D: TRBD1; size: -; V: TRBV6-1; DNA: TGTGCCAGCAGTGAAACGGGACAGAAAACCTACGAGCAGTACTTC; CDR3: CASSETGQKTYEQYF
J: TRBJ2-5; D: -; size: -; V: TRBV21-1; DNA: TGTGCCAGCAGCACGCGACAGGGGGACCAAGAGACCCAGTACTTC; CDR3: CASSTRQGDQETQYF
J: TRBJ2-7; D: -; size: few; V: TRBV20-1; DNA: TGCAGTGCTAGAGTCCGCGCGAGCGAGCAGTACTTC; CDR3: CSARVRASEQYF
J: TRBJ2-7; D: -; size: few; V: TRBV28; DNA: TGTGCCAGCAGTACCCTGACAGGTTACGAGCAGTACTTC; CDR3: CASSTLTGYEQYF
J: TRBJ1-1; D: -; size: -; V: TRBV25-1; DNA: TGTGCCAGCACCCCTTCAAGGGGAACGGTCCCTGAAGCTTTCTTT; CDR3: CASTPSRGTVPEAFF
J: TRBJ2-5; D: TRBD2; size: few; V: TRBV27; DNA: TGTGCCAGCAGTTTTGGACTAGCGGGTGGGACCCAGTACTTC; CDR3: CASSFGLAGGTQYF
J: TRBJ2-7; D: -; size: few; V: TRBV20-1; DNA: TGCAGTGCTAGAGATCCAGACTCCTACGAGCAGTACTTC; CDR3: CSARDPDSYEQYF
J: TRBJ2-5; D: TRBD2; size: -; V: TRBV2; DNA: TGTGCCGCACTAGCGGGGGGGCTGGAGACCCAGTACTTC; CDR3: CAALAGGLETQYF
J: TRBJ1-5; D: -; size: -; V: TRBV7-9; DNA: TGTGCCCCTTCTATGAGTTATCAGCCCCAGCATTTT; CDR3: CAPSMSYQPQHF
J: TRBJ2-5; D: TRBD2; size: -; V: TRBV5-1; DNA: TGCGCCAGCAGCAACCCCGGGACTAGCGGAGAGACCCAGTACTTC; CDR3: CASSNPGTSGETQYF
J: TRBJ2-1; D: -; size: few; V: TRBV6-1; DNA: TGTGCCAGCAGCCAACCTTCGACAGGCCGGCGTAGTGAGCAGTTCTTC; CDR3: CASSQPSTGRRSEQFF
J: TRBJ2-2; D: -; size: -; V: TRBV6-2/TRBV6-3; DNA: TGTGCCAGCAGCCACCGGGACAGCGGGACCGGGGAGCTGTTTTTT; CDR3: CASSHRDSGTGELFF
J: TRBJ1-2; D: -; size: -; V: TRBV20-1; DNA: TGCAGTGCTAGTGGGCAGGGTTTCTATGGCTACACCTTC; CDR3: CSASGQGFYGYTF
J: TRBJ2-5; D: -; size: few; V: TRBV29-1; DNA: TGCAGCGTTGCTCGGGCGGGGGAGACCCAGTACTTC; CDR3: CSVARAGETQYF
J: TRBJ1-1; D: -; size: few; V: TRBV7-9; DNA: TGTGCCAGCTCCTACGGGGCTGAAGCTTTCTTT; CDR3: CASSYGAEAFF
J: TRBJ2-3; D: -; size: -; V: TRBV6-2/TRBV6-3; DNA: TGTGCCAGCGGCGGGTTCGCGGGACTCCTCACAGATACGCAGTATTTT; CDR3: CASGGFAGLLTDTQYF
J: TRBJ1-3; D: -; size: -; V: TRBV14; DNA: TGTGCCAGCAGCCCGATCGGGGGATTAAGAAACACCATATATTTT; CDR3: CASSPIGGLRNTIYF
J: TRBJ2-3; D: -; size: few; V: TRBV20-1; DNA: TGCAGTGCTCATCCCGGGGGTTTGGATACGCAGTATTTT; CDR3: CSAHPGGLDTQYF
J: TRBJ2-1; D: TRBD2; size: -; V: TRBV7-7; DNA: TGTGCTAGCAGCCTACAAAAGGGACTAGCCGGGGGGATCAATGAGCAGTTCTTC; CDR3: CASSLQKGLAGGINEQFF
J: TRBJ2-3; D: TRBD2; size: -; V: TRBV6-2/TRBV6-3; DNA: TGTGCCAGCAGCCAGACTAGCGGGGGTGCGTATACGCAGTATTTT; CDR3: CASSQTSGGAYTQYF
J: TRBJ2-1; D: -; size: -; V: TRBV12-3/TRBV12-4; DNA: TGTGCCAGCAGTTTGTCCCTAGTGGGGAATGAGCAGTTCTTC; CDR3: CASSLSLVGNEQFF
J: TRBJ1-4; D: -; size: -; V: TRBV12-3/TRBV12-4; DNA: TGTGCCAGCAGTGGACGCGAGGGGGTAATTGAAAAACTGTTTTTT; CDR3: CASSGREGVIEKLFF
J: TRBJ2-5; D: -; size: few; V: TRBV24-1; DNA: TGTGCCACCAGTGCCGCAGGAGGATCCCAAGAGACCCAGTACTTC; CDR3: CATSAAGGSQETQYF
J: TRBJ2-1; D: -; size: few; V: TRBV4-3; DNA: TGCGCCAGCAGCCAGGAATCCGGGACACCCCAGTTCTTC; CDR3: CASSQESGTPQFF
J: TRBJ1-2; D: TRBD1; size: -; V: TRBV7-2; DNA: TGTGCCGGCAGCTCGGACAGGCATAACTATGGCTACACCTTC; CDR3: CAGSSDRHNYGYTF
J: TRBJ2-7; D: -; size: -; V: TRBV10-3; DNA: TGTGCCATCAGTGAGTCCCAAACGAGCTCCGAGCAGTACTTC; CDR3: CAISESQTSSEQYF
J: TRBJ2-3; D: -; size: -; V: TRBV2; DNA: TGTGCCAGCAGTCGTTCCACATGCGGCGCGAATACGCAGTATTTT; CDR3: CASSRSTCGANTQYF
J: TRBJ2-3; D: -; size: -; V: TRBV7-9; DNA: TGTGCCAGCAGCTTAATCGGGGCGACAGATACGCAGTATTTT; CDR3: CASSLIGATDTQYF
J: TRBJ2-7; D: TRBD2; size: few; V: TRBV29-1; DNA: TGCAGCGTCCGGACTAGTTCTACCTACGAGCAGTACTTC; CDR3: CSVRTSSTYEQYF
J: TRBJ2-3; D: -; size: -; V: TRBV20-1; DNA: TGCAGTGCTACAGGCCGCTGGAGCACAGATACGCAGTATTTT; CDR3: CSATGRWSTDTQYF
J: TRBJ2-5; D: TRBD2; size: few; V: TRBV20-1; DNA: TGCAGTGTCGCAGGACTAGCGGGGGAGACCCAGTACTTC; CDR3: CSVAGLAGETQYF